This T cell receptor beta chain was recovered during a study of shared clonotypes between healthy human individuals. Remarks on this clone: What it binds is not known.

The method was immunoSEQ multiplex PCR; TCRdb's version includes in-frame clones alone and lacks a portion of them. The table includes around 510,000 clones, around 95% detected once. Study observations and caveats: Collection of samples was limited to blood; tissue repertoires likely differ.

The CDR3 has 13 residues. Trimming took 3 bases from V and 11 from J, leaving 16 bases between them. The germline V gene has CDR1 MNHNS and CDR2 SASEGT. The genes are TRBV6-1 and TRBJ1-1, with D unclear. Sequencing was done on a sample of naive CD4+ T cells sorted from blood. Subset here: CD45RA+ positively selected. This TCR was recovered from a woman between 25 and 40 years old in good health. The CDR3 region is CASSEIRGIWAFF. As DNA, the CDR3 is TGTGCCAGCAGTGAGATTCGGGGTATCTGGGCTTTCTTT.